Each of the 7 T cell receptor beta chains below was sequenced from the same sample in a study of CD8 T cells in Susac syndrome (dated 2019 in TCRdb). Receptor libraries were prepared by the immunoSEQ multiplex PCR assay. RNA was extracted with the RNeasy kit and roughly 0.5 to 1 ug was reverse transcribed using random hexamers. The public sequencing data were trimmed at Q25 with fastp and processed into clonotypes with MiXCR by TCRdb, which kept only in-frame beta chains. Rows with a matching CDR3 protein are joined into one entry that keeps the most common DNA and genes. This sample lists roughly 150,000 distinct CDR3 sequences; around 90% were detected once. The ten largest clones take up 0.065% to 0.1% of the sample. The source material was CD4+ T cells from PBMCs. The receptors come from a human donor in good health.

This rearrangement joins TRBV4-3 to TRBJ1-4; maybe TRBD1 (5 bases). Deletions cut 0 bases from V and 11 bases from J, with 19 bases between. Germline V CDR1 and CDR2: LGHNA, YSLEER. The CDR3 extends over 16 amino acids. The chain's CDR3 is CASSQESVTALRKLFF. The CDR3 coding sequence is TGCGCCAGCAGCCAAGAGAGCGTGACAGCCCTGAGGAAACTGTTTTTT.

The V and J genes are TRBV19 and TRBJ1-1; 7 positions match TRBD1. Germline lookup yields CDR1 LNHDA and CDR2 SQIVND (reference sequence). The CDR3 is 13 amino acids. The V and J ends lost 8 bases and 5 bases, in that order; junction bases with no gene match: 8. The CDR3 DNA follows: TGTGCCAGTTCACAGGGGCGGGGAACTGAAGCTTTCTTT. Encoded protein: CASSQGRGTEAFF.

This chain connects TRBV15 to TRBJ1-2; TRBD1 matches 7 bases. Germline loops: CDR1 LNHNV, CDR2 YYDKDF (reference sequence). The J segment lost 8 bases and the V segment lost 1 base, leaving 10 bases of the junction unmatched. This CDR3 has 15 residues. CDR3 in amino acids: CATSRAGRGGGGYTF. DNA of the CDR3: TGTGCCACCAGCAGAGCGGGCAGGGGGGGTGGAGGCTACACCTTC.

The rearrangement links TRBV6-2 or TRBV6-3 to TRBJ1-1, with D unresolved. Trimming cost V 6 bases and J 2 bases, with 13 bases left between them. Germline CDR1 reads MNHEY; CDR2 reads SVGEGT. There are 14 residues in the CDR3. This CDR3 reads CASSPARDNTEAFF. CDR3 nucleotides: TGTGCCAGCAGCCCCGCACGGGATAACACTGAAGCTTTCTTT.

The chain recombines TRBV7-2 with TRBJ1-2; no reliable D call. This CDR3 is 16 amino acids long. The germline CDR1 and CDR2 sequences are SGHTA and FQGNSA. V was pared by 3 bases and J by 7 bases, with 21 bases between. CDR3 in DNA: TGTGCCAGCAGCTTCGTAGGAGCCCTCCAACTGAGTGGCTACACCTTC. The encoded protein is CASSFVGALQLSGYTF.

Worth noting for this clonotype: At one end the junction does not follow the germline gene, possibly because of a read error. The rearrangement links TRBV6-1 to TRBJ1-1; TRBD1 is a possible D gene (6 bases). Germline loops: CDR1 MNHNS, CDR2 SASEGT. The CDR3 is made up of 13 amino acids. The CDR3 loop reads CASQDRMNTEVFF. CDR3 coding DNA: TGTGCCAGCCAGGACAGAATGAACACTGAAGTTTTCTTT.

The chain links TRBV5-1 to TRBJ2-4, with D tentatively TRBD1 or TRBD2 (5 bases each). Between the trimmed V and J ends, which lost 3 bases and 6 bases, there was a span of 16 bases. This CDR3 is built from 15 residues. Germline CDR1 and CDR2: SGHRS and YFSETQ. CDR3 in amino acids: CASSSAGRVSNIQYF. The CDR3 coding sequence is TGCGCCAGCAGCTCTGCGGGCAGGGTTTCAAACATTCAGTACTTC.